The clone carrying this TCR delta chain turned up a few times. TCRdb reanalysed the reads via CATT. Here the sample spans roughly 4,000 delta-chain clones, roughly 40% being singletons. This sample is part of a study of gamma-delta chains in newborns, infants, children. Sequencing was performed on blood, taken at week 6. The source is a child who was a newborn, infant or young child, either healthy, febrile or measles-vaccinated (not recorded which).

The DNA for the CDR3 is TGTGCCTGTGATCCTTTGGGGGACCTGACAGCACAACTCTTCTTT. Its translation: CACDPLGDLTAQLFF. The chain uses TRDV2 and TRDJ2; 7 positions agree with TRDD3. The V gene's germline CDR1 is GEAIGNYY and CDR2 EKD. The CDR3 consists of 15 residues. Losses at the gene ends were 4 bases for V and 3 bases for J; bases not matched to a gene: 7.